The next 8 T cell receptor beta chains were all read from a single sample in a study of T cell responses to AZD1222 COVID-19 vaccine. Data came from immunoSEQ multiplex PCR; TCRdb stores just in-frame clones and leaves some out. The data contain 140,000 to 150,000 clones, about 92% of them singletons. The sample here was peripheral blood, taken on day 0 of AZD1222 vaccination. These receptors were collected from an adult in good health.

The V call is TRBV4-3, the J call TRBJ2-2; TRBD1 matches at 8 bases. The V and J ends lost 1 base and 5 bases, in that order; junction bases with no gene match: 9. This CDR3 is built from 17 residues. Germline V CDR1 and CDR2: LGHNA, YSLEER. In DNA form, the CDR3 reads TGCGCCAGCAGCCAAGGTCCCGGGACAGGAAAGACCGGGGAGCTGTTTTTT. Its protein product is CASSQGPGTGKTGELFF.

This clone was counted a few times. The chain recombines TRBV5-4 with TRBJ2-7; D is unclear. V was pared by 7 bases and J by 5 bases, with 13 bases between. Germline V gene data show CDR1 as SGHNT and CDR2 as YYREEE (reference sequence). This CDR3 is built from 12 residues. The CDR3 protein is CASGVGPHEQYF. The CDR3, as DNA: TGTGCCAGCGGGGTAGGGCCCCACGAGCAGTACTTC.

The chain couples TRBV30 to TRBJ2-1, with D unresolved. Germline V gives CDR1 GTSNPN, CDR2 SVGIG (reference sequence). The CDR3 runs to 14 residues. V lost 1 base and J 10 bases, leaving 17 bases between the germline ends. The CDR3 is CAWSAPWLAEEQFF. The DNA for the CDR3 is TGTGCCTGGAGTGCCCCCTGGTTGGCTGAGGAGCAGTTCTTC.

The chain couples TRBV12-1 to TRBJ2-7; TRBD1 is the table's D call and was not checked against the DNA. TRBV12-1 is a pseudogene. The CDR3 sequence is 15 residues long. The CDR3 protein is CASSFARDRGYEQYF. CDR3 nucleotide sequence: TGTGCCAGCAGCTTTGCGAGGGACAGGGGGTACGAGCAGTACTTC.

The chain recombines TRBV5-1 with TRBJ1-2; D is ambiguous. Per the germline V gene, CDR1 is SGHRS and CDR2 is YFSETQ. Trimming took 1 base from V and 1 from J, leaving 11 bases between them. The CDR3 spans 15 residues. The CDR3 here is CASSLFGESNYGYTF. CDR3 in DNA: TGCGCCAGCAGCTTGTTCGGGGAGAGTAACTATGGCTACACCTTC.

This clone has a single count. This chain links TRBV2 with TRBJ2-3; perhaps TRBD1 as D (6 bases). The V gene lost 5 bases and the J gene lost 0 bases, with 9 bases spanning the gap. Per germline, CDR1 SNHLY and CDR2 FYNNEI. The CDR3 length is 14 residues. The CDR3 spells CASSIGGSTDTQYF. The CDR3 nucleotides read TGTGCCAGCAGTATAGGGGGTAGCACAGATACGCAGTATTTT.

The DNA of the CDR3 is TGTGCCAGCAGTGAAACAGGGGGTTTTAGTTACTATGGCTACACCTTC. Translating it yields CASSETGGFSYYGYTF. The gene calls are TRBV6-4 and TRBJ1-2; the match to TRBD1 covers 8 bases. With V trimmed by 3 bases and J by 3 bases, 9 bases remained unmatched. The germline CDR1 and CDR2 sequences are MRHNA and SNTAGT. The CDR3 runs 16 residues.

The V gene is TRBV10-3, the J gene TRBJ2-7; D is ambiguous. CDR3 length: 13 amino acids. Germline V gene lookup returns CDR1 ENHRY and CDR2 SYGVKD. V was trimmed by 0 bases and J by 6 bases, leaving 9 bases between them. The CDR3 DNA is TGTGCCATCAGTGAGTCGTTCGGTGTCGAGCAGTACTTC. Translation gives CAISESFGVEQYF.